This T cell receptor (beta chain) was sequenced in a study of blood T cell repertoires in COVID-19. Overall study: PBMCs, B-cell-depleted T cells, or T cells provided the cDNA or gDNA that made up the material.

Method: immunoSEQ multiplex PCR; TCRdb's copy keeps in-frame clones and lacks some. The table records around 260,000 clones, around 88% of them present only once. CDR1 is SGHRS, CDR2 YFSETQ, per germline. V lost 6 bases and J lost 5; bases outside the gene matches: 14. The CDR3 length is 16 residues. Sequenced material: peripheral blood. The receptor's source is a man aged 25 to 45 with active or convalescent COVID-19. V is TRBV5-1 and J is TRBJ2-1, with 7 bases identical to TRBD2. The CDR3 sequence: CASNKRGGEGDNEQFF. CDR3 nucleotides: TGCGCCAGCAACAAGAGGGGAGGGGAAGGGGACAATGAGCAGTTCTTC.